This entry lists 10 T cell receptor beta chains sequenced from one sample in a study of chemoradiotherapy in HPV16-positive cancers. TCRdb's copy holds only in-frame clones and misses some; the assay was immunoSEQ multiplex PCR. The sample yields several thousand clones, roughly 78% seen once. The sample was collected from a patient who underwent chemoradiotherapy. The receptor set was obtained from a human donor with HPV-associated anogenital cancer.

The rearrangement links TRBV5-1 to TRBJ2-5; D call uncertain. Germline CDR1 and CDR2: SGHRS and YFSETQ. The CDR3 covers 15 residues. V lost 2 bases, J lost 0 bases, and 11 bases lay in between. CDR3 loop: CASSFEPANQETQYF. CDR3 sequence (DNA): TGCGCCAGCAGCTTCGAGCCGGCGAACCAAGAGACCCAGTACTTC.

This chain links TRBV27 with TRBJ1-1, with D tentatively TRBD1 (6 bases). Germline V lookup: CDR1 MNHEY, CDR2 SMNVEV (reference sequence). There are 15 residues in the CDR3. The V and J ends lost 5 bases and 1 base respectively, with 14 bases between them. The CDR3 is CASSIRGGRNTEAFF. DNA for the CDR3: TGTGCCAGCAGTATCAGGGGAGGAAGGAACACTGAAGCTTTCTTT.

The chain combines TRBV4-1 with TRBJ1-6; maybe TRBD1 (5 bases). The CDR3 has 13 amino acids. The germline V gene encodes CDR1 MGHRA and CDR2 YSYEKL. V lost 5 bases and J lost 8, with 10 bases in between. CDR3 in amino acids: CASSGTEDSPLHF. The CDR3 DNA follows: TGCGCCAGCAGCGGGACGGAAGATTCACCCCTCCACTTT.

By share of the sample, this clone is medium-sized (0.01 to 0.1%). This chain links TRBV14 with TRBJ1-1, with 8 bases identical to TRBD1. The CDR3 length is 14 residues. J was trimmed by 1 base and V by 7 bases; bases with no gene match: 5. Germline V lookup: CDR1 SGHDN, CDR2 FVKESK. In nucleotides, the CDR3 is TGTGCCAGCAATCCCCAGGGGGCGAACACTGAAGCTTTCTTT. This translates into CASNPQGANTEAFF.

This clone has a handful of counts. The chain recombines TRBV20-1 with TRBJ2-7; D not resolved. The CDR3 runs 11 residues. V shed 6 bases and J shed 3 bases, with 9 bases lying between them. The germline CDR1 and CDR2 sequences are DFQATT and SNEGSKA (reference sequence). CDR3: CSAWNGYEQYF. CDR3 nucleotides: TGCAGTGCCTGGAACGGCTACGAGCAGTACTTC.

In nucleotides, the CDR3 is TGTGCCAGCACCGACCATTCCTACGAGCAGTACTTC. It translates to CASTDHSYEQYF. The genes are TRBV28 and TRBJ2-7; D not certain. V lost 7 bases and J 1 base, leaving 8 bases between the germline ends. Germline assignment: CDR1 MDHEN and CDR2 SYDVKM. The CDR3 has 12 residues.

V usage is TRBV29-1 and J usage is TRBJ2-1; 9 bases line up with TRBD2. J was trimmed by 0 bases and V by 5 bases; bases with no gene match: 11. This CDR3 is built from 17 residues. Germline V CDR1 and CDR2: SQVTM, ANQGSEA. DNA for the CDR3: TGCAGCGTTACCCCCTTAGCGGGAGAGGGCTCCTACAATGAGCAGTTCTTC. Translated, it gives CSVTPLAGEGSYNEQFF.

The rearrangement links TRBV28 to TRBJ1-3; no clear D gene. The germline CDR1 and CDR2 sequences are MDHEN and SYDVKM. This CDR3 spans 14 amino acids. Trimming cost V 3 bases and J 0 bases, with 6 bases left between them. CDR3 protein: CASSFGGSGNTIYF. The CDR3 bases are TGTGCCAGCAGTTTCGGTGGCTCTGGAAACACCATATATTTT.

The J gene is TRBJ2-3, the V gene TRBV18, with 12 nucleotides matching TRBD2. This CDR3 is 17 amino acids long. Germline V CDR1 and CDR2: KGHSH, LQKENI. J gave up 3 bases and V 2 bases, and 6 bases lay outside the gene matches. The CDR3 DNA reads TGTGCCAGCTCACCATCCCGACTAGCGGGAGTTACAGATACGCAGTATTTT. This translates into CASSPSRLAGVTDTQYF.

The gene calls are TRBV2 and TRBJ1-4; D gene unclear. The germline V gene has CDR1 SNHLY and CDR2 FYNNEI. V was pared by 7 bases and J by 2 bases, with 14 bases between. The CDR3 spans 15 residues. The CDR3: CASNVLGPTNEKLFF. The CDR3 DNA follows: TGTGCCAGCAATGTCTTAGGGCCGACTAATGAAAAACTGTTTTTT.